This TCR beta chain was identified during a study of CD8 T cells in Susac syndrome. Sequencing of TCR beta covered CD8+ and CD4+ T cells obtained from blood. RNA totalling roughly 0.45 to 1 ug underwent reverse transcription with random hexamers. Across 54 Vbeta and 13 Jbeta, TCR beta CDR3 was amplified with immunoSEQ multiplex PCR. TCRdb re-called the immunoSEQ multiplex PCR reads through MiXCR, storing one row per CDR3 protein. The sample yields some 110,000 distinct CDR3 sequences, around 94% seen once. This clonotype was sampled from a human donor with multiple sclerosis. Sequenced: CD4+ T cells from PBMCs.

The CDR3 DNA follows: TGCAGTGCGGATCTCAGGGGAGGCACAGATACGCAGTATTTT. This sequence encodes CSADLRGGTDTQYF. This rearrangement joins TRBV20-1 to TRBJ2-3; D may be TRBD1 (6 bases). The CDR3 is 14 amino acids. Trimming took off 6 bases at V and 1 base at J, with 14 bases between the two ends. Per the germline V gene, CDR1 is DFQATT and CDR2 is SNEGSKA (reference sequence).